This T cell receptor beta chain was sequenced for a study of T cell repertoires in cytomegalovirus infection. General study results and limits: The ex vivo response was dominated by HLA-C-restricted CMV-specific TCR beta clonotypes.

CDR1 and CDR2 (germline): MNHNY, SVGAGI (reference sequence). V lost 0 bases, J lost 0 bases, and 13 bases lay in between. The CDR3 runs 17 residues. For this clonotype: Its target is unknown.

TCRdb redid the calling of the reads with MiXCR, one entry per CDR3 protein. The table has under 95,000 distinct CDR3 sequences, more than 40% seen once. Sequenced here: CD8+ T cells from cultured PBMCs, sampled from culture after CMV antigen stimulation. The receptor was derived from a human donor in good health (CMV status not recorded). Some clones in this sample may be carry-over from other donors' samples. The rearrangement uses TRBV6-6 and TRBJ2-3; D might be TRBD2 (7 bases). CDR3 coding DNA: TGTGCCAGCAGTTACTCGAGCGCGGGGGCTAGCACAGATACGCAGTATTTT. Translated, it gives CASSYSSAGASTDTQYF.